This T cell receptor (beta chain) was captured in a study of T cells in Graves' hyperthyroidism and ophthalmopathy. Researchers amplified the TCR beta CDR3 regions from RNA transcripts. First-round RT-PCR of the TCR CDR3 relied on the HTBI primer set. TCRdb analysed the multiplex PCR reads with MiXCR anew, one entry per CDR3 protein. This sample has about 500,000 distinct CDR3 sequences, with approximately 15% found just once. Broader study findings: The model foresaw ophthalmopathy a median roughly 6.3 months prior to onset. Expanded thyroid clonotypes (above 0.001) were mostly also found in blood.

As regards this clonotype: Its matching antigen is unknown.

Each diagnosis drew on symptoms, thyroxine, TRAb, thyroid ultrasound and orbital computed tomography findings. PBMCs came from around 9.7 ml fresh peripheral blood. Trimming removed 10 bases from V and 3 bases from J, with 15 bases in between. This CDR3 has 13 residues. The germline CDR1 and CDR2 sequences are MNHNS and SASEGT. The sample consisted of blood. The chain recombines TRBV6-1 with TRBJ1-1; D remains ambiguous. This TCR came from a woman under 30 with Graves' hyperthyroidism. CDR3 DNA sequence: TGTGCCACCCGTCGGAGGGAGTACACTGAAGCTTTCTTT. It is translated as CATRRREYTEAFF.